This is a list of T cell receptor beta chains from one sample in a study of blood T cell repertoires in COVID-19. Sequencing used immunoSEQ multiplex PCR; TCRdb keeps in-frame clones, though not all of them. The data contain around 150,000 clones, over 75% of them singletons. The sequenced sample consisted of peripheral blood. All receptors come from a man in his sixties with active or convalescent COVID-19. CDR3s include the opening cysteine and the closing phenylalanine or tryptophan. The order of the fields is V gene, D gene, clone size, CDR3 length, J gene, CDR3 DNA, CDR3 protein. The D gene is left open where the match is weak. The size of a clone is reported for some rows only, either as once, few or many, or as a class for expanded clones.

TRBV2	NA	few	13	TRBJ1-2	TGTGCCAGCAGCGACAGGAGTAACTATGGCTACACCTTC	CASSDRSNYGYTF
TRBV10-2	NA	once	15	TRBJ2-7	TGCGCCAGCAGTGATTGGGACTGGACCTCCTACGAGCAGTACTTC	CASSDWDWTSYEQYF
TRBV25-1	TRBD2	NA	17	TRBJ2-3	TGTGCCAGCAGTGAATCCCTACTAGCGGGGGCGAGAGATACGCAGTATTTT	CASSESLLAGARDTQYF
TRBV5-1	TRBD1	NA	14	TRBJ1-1	TGCGCCAGCTCCCAACAGGGGCCGAACACTGAAGCTTTCTTT	CASSQQGPNTEAFF
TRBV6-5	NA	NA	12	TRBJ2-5	TGTGCCACCGAAGGGGGAGGGGAGACCCAGTACTTC	CATEGGGETQYF
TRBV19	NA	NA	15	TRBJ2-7	TGTGCCAGTAGTCAACAGGCTACCGGACCCTACGAGCAGTACTTC	CASSQQATGPYEQYF
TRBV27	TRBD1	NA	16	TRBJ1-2	TGTGCCAGCGGGCGACAGGGTTTTCCCGTCCCCTATGGCTACACCTTC	CASGRQGFPVPYGYTF
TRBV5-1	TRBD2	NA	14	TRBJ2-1	TGCGCCAGCCATACTAGCGGAGATTACAATGAGCAGTTCTTC	CASHTSGDYNEQFF
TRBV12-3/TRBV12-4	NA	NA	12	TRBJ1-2	TGTGCCAGCAGTGGAGGTGACTATGGCTACACCTTC	CASSGGDYGYTF
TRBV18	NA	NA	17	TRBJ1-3	TGTGCCAGCTCACCACCGTCGGTCTATTCCTCTGGAAACACCATATATTTT	CASSPPSVYSSGNTIYF
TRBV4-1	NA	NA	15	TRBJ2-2	TGCGCCAGCAGCCAAGATGTAGCTTACACCGGGGAGCTGTTTTTT	CASSQDVAYTGELFF
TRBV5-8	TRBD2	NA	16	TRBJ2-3	TGTGCCAGCAGCCAAGCCGTAGCGGGGGGCCGGGTTACGCAGTATTTT	CASSQAVAGGRVTQYF
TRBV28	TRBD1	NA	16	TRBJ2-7	TGTGCCAGCAGTTTACTACACCCGACAGGGGGCTACGAGCAGTACTTC	CASSLLHPTGGYEQYF
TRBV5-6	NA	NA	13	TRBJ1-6	TGTGCCAGCAGCTTGGGGCGGCCCCCACCCCTCCACTTT	CASSLGRPPPLHF
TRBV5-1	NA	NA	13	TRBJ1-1	TGCGCCAGCAGCTTGACTCGGGACACTGAAGCTTTCTTT	CASSLTRDTEAFF
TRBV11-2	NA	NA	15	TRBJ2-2	TGTGCCAGCAGCTTAGTCGGGGAGAACACCGGGGAGCTGTTTTTT	CASSLVGENTGELFF
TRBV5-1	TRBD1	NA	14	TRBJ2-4	TGCGCCAGCCGGGACAGTGTAGCCAAAAACATTCAGTACTTC	CASRDSVAKNIQYF
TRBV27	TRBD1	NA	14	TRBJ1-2	TGTGCCAGCAGTCCTCTGACAGGGAACTATGGCTACACCTTC	CASSPLTGNYGYTF
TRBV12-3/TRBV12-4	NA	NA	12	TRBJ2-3	TGTGCCAGCGGAGGCAGCACAGATACGCAGTATTTT	CASGGSTDTQYF
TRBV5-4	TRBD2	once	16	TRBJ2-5	TGTGCCAGCAGCTTGGCGACGGGGGGGCCGAGTGAGACCCAGTACTTC	CASSLATGGPSETQYF
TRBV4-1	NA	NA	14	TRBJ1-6	TGCGCCAGCAGCCAAGAACCGAGGGGGTCACCCCTCCACTTT	CASSQEPRGSPLHF
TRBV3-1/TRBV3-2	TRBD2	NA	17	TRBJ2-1	TGTGCCAGCAGCCAAGATATCCTAGCGGGGGGGTTGAATGAGCAGTTCTTC	CASSQDILAGGLNEQFF
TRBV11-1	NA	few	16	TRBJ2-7	TGTGCCAGCAGCTCCCGTTGGGCCGCTACCTCCTACGAGCAGTACTTC	CASSSRWAATSYEQYF
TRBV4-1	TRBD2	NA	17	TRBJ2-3	TGCGCCAGCAGCCCCCTATCGCAGCGGGGGCGCACAGATACGCAGTATTTT	CASSPLSQRGRTDTQYF
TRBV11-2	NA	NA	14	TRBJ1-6	TGTGCCAGCAGCCCCAGTTCGAGGGATTCACCCCTCCACTTT	CASSPSSRDSPLHF
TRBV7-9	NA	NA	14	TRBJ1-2	TGTGCCAGCAGCTTCACAGGCGGAAGCTATGGCTACACCTTC	CASSFTGGSYGYTF
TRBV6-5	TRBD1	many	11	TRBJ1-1	TGTGCCAGCGGACGGACAGGGGTGGCTTTCTTT	CASGRTGVAFF
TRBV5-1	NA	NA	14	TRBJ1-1	TGCGCCAGCAGCATAGGACACTCGAACACTGAAGCTTTCTTT	CASSIGHSNTEAFF
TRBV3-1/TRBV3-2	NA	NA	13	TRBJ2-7	TGTGCCAGCAGCCAAGGGCCGAACTACGAGCAGTACTTC	CASSQGPNYEQYF
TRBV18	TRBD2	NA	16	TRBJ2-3	TGTGCCAGCTCACAACTAGCGGGAGCCCGGGGAGATACGCAGTATTTT	CASSQLAGARGDTQYF
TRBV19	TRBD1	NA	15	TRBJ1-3	TGTGCCAGTAGCGACAGGGGGAGATTTGGAAACACCATATATTTT	CASSDRGRFGNTIYF
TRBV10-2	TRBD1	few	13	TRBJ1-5	TGCGCCAGCAACCCGGGACAGGGTCTGCCCCAGCATTTT	CASNPGQGLPQHF
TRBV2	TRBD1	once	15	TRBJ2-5	TGTGCCAGCAGTGAATCGGGACAGGGGTCGGAGACCCAGTACTTC	CASSESGQGSETQYF
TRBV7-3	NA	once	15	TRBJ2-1	TGTGCCAGCAGCTTAAATGGCCTCTCCTACAATGAGCAGTTCTTC	CASSLNGLSYNEQFF
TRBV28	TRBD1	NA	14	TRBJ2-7	TGTGCCAGCAGTCCCGGGGACAGAAACAACGAGCAGTACTTC	CASSPGDRNNEQYF
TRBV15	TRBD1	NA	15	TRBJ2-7	TGTGCCACCAGCAGAGGGGACAGGGGGACCTACGAGCAGTACTTC	CATSRGDRGTYEQYF
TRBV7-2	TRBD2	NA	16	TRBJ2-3	TGTGCCAGCAGCTTAGTAAGGACTAGCGGGATAGATACGCAGTATTTT	CASSLVRTSGIDTQYF
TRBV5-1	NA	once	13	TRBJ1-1	TGCGCCAGCAGCTTGGACAGGGTTAGGGAAGCTTTCTTT	CASSLDRVREAFF
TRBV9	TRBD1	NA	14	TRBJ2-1	TGTGCCAGCAGACCCGGGGACAGGGTCAATGAGCAGTTCTTC	CASRPGDRVNEQFF
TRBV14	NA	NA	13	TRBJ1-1	TGTGCCAGCAGCCAAGATCTTGGGAGGGCAGCTTTCTTT	CASSQDLGRAAFF
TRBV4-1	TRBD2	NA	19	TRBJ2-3	TGCGCCAGCAGCCTATCGGGACTAGCGGGTACCCCTTTCCCAGATACGCAGTATTTT	CASSLSGLAGTPFPDTQYF
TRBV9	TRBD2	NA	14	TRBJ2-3	TGTGCCAGCAGCTTTAGCGGGAGGAGAGGTACGCAGTATTTT	CASSFSGRRGTQYF
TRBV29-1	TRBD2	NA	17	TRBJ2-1	TGCAGCGTTGAGGACCTAGCGGGAGGGCGTCGTTCGGGAGAGCAGTTCTTC	CSVEDLAGGRRSGEQFF